The 8 T cell receptor beta chains presented below share a single source sample, sequenced in a study of T cell responses to AZD1222 COVID-19 vaccine. TCRdb keeps only in-frame clones here, not all; method: immunoSEQ multiplex PCR. The table includes roughly 95,000 clones, around 89% detected once. Sample: peripheral blood, taken on day 0 of AZD1222 vaccination. All receptors come from an adult in good health.

This chain joins TRBV14 and TRBJ2-5, with TRBD2 identical over 7 bases. V lost 1 base and J lost 5; bases outside the gene matches: 7. Germline V gene sequence: CDR1 SGHDN, CDR2 FVKESK. The CDR3 consists of 15 residues. The CDR3 coding sequence is TGTGCCAGCAGCCAAGGGACTAGAGATGAGGAGACCCAGTACTTC. Translating gives CASSQGTRDEETQYF.

The chain recombines TRBV5-1 with TRBJ2-5; TRBD1 aligns across 11 bases. The CDR3 totals 14 residues. Germline trimming cut 2 bases from V and 4 bases from J; bases unmatched to any gene: 1. Germline CDR1 and CDR2: SGHRS and YFSETQ. The CDR3 reads CASSLGTGGETQYF. Written as DNA, the CDR3 is TGCGCCAGCAGCTTAGGGACAGGGGGAGAGACCCAGTACTTC.

The chain employs TRBV3-1 (or the pseudogene TRBV3-2) and TRBJ1-5; the D is unclear. Looked up from germline, CDR1 is LGHDT and CDR2 is YNNKEL (reference sequence). V was shortened by 5 bases and J by 0 bases, with 2 bases between the two germline ends. The CDR3 has 12 amino acids. CDR3: CASSYSNQPQHF. CDR3 DNA sequence: TGTGCCAGCAGCTATAGCAATCAGCCCCAGCATTTT.

CDR3 coding DNA: TGTGCCAGCAGTGAAGCGCGGGGGGCGTACTATGGCTACACCTTC. Residues: CASSEARGAYYGYTF. V gene TRBV6-1 combines with J gene TRBJ1-2, with D maybe TRBD1 (6 bases). This CDR3 is 15 amino acids long. Germline CDR1 is MNHNS and CDR2 is SASEGT. V was pared by 0 bases and J by 3 bases, with 11 bases between.

The chain carries TRBV25-1 and TRBJ2-2; D remains unclear. Germline CDR1 is MGHDK and CDR2 is SYGVNS. With 0 bases removed from V and 7 bases from J, the gap between germline ends came to 6 bases. The CDR3 covers 13 residues. CDR3 loop: CASSEYGLGELFF. CDR3 DNA: TGTGCCAGCAGTGAATACGGCCTCGGGGAGCTGTTTTTT.

This clone was recorded a few times. The CDR3 spells CASSPLINTEAFF. The DNA of the CDR3 is TGTGCCAGCTCACCTTTGATAAACACTGAAGCTTTCTTT. This chain joins TRBV18 and TRBJ1-1; no reliable D call. Germline assignment: CDR1 KGHSH and CDR2 LQKENI. The CDR3 length is 13 residues. V was clipped by 3 bases and J by 2 bases, with 7 bases between them.

The chain employs TRBV3-1 (or the pseudogene TRBV3-2) and TRBJ2-2, with 9 bases that match TRBD2. Germline CDR1 and CDR2: LGHDT and YNNKEL (reference sequence). This CDR3 spans 17 amino acids. The junction had 8 bases not matched to a gene; V was cut back by 3 bases and J by 3 bases. The CDR3 protein is CASSQLAGATYTGELFF. The CDR3 DNA reads as TGTGCCAGCAGCCAGTTAGCGGGGGCAACCTACACCGGGGAGCTGTTTTTT.

The CDR3 loop is CASSRTSVNNEQFF. The CDR3 DNA follows: TGTGCCAGCAGCAGGACTAGCGTAAACAATGAGCAGTTCTTC. The genes are TRBV11-3 and TRBJ2-1; 9 positions match TRBD2. CDR1 is SGHNT, CDR2 YENEEA, per germline. This CDR3 contains 14 residues. With 5 bases clipped from V and 5 bases from J, the junction kept 4 bases outside the gene matches.